These 26 T cell receptor beta chains share one sample of origin, sequenced in a study of T cell responses to AZD1222 COVID-19 vaccine. The table came from immunoSEQ multiplex PCR; TCRdb's copy has only in-frame clones and leaves some out. Altogether 100,000 or so clones are present, just under 90% being singletons, with the ten largest covering under 4%. Sequenced material: peripheral blood, taken on day 0 of AZD1222 vaccination. The receptors were gathered from an adult in good health.

V gene TRBV14 combines with J gene TRBJ2-7; D is unclear. Looked up from germline, CDR1 is SGHDN and CDR2 is FVKESK. V was pared by 2 bases and J by 2 bases, with 10 bases between. The length of the CDR3 is 14 residues. The CDR3 region has the DNA TGTGCCAGCAGCCAATCTATCCATCCCTACGAGCAGTACTTC. This codes for CASSQSIHPYEQYF.

This sequence joins TRBV2 and TRBJ1-2; no clear D. The V end was cut by 3 bases, the J end by 3 bases, with 11 bases between. CDR3 size: 14 residues. Germline CDR1 is SNHLY and CDR2 is FYNNEI. The CDR3 spells CASSDGGRDYGYTF. CDR3 nucleotide sequence: TGTGCCAGCAGTGACGGAGGTAGGGACTATGGCTACACCTTC.

The rearrangement uses TRBV5-5 and TRBJ1-2; perhaps TRBD1 as D (5 bases). This CDR3 has 15 amino acids. In germline, CDR1 is SGHKS, CDR2 YYEKEE (reference sequence). V was cut by 4 bases and J by 4 bases, with 17 bases left in between. This chain's CDR3 is CASSPAGGEVYGYTF. CDR3 in DNA: TGTGCCAGCAGCCCCGCGGGAGGGGAAGTCTATGGCTACACCTTC.

The chain uses TRBV20-1 and TRBJ1-2, with D uncertain. There are 10 residues in the CDR3. Trimming stripped 6 bases from V and 6 bases from J, with 8 bases between. CDR1 and CDR2 (germline): DFQATT, SNEGSKA (reference sequence). The CDR3 DNA is TGCAGTGCCTACCGGAATGGCTACACCTTC. This encodes CSAYRNGYTF.

This clone was found a few times. The chain carries TRBV19 and TRBJ2-1; D ambiguous. V was shortened by 0 bases and J by 3 bases, with 12 bases between the two germline ends. CDR1 and CDR2 (germline): LNHDA, SQIVND (reference sequence). The CDR3 totals 16 residues. In nucleotides, the CDR3 is TGTGCCAGTAGTATAGATGCTACAGCGATCTACAATGAGCAGTTCTTC. As protein: CASSIDATAIYNEQFF.

The gene calls are TRBV5-5 and TRBJ1-1, with unresolved D. This CDR3 is 14 amino acids long. Germline V gene data show CDR1 as SGHKS and CDR2 as YYEKEE (reference sequence). The ends were cut back, 2 bases at V and 1 base at J, with 9 bases in the middle. CDR3 sequence: CASSFSYSNTEAFF. The CDR3 bases are TGTGCCAGCAGCTTTAGTTATTCGAACACTGAAGCTTTCTTT.

The chain links TRBV29-1 to TRBJ1-1; no clear D. V was trimmed by 2 bases and J by 1 base, leaving 8 bases between them. The CDR3 has 13 amino acids. The V gene's germline CDR1 is SQVTM and CDR2 ANQGSEA. In DNA, the CDR3 is TGCAGCGTTGAAAGGCAGAGGAACACTGAAGCTTTCTTT. Its translation is CSVERQRNTEAFF. The whole variable domain, filled in from reference TRBV29-1 and TRBJ1-1, reads SAVISQKPSRDICQRGTSLTIQCQVDSQVTMMFWYRQQPGQSLTLIATANQGSEATYESGFVIDKFPISRPNLTFSTLTVSNMSPEDSSIYLCSVERQRNTEAFFGQGTRLTVV.

Here the CDR3 reads CASSLGLQALNTEAFF. CDR3 coding DNA: TGTGCCAGCAGCTTGGGACTCCAGGCCCTGAACACTGAAGCTTTCTTT. The V and J genes are TRBV5-5 and TRBJ1-1; D gene unclear. Germline V gene data show CDR1 as SGHKS and CDR2 as YYEKEE (reference sequence). The CDR3 sequence is 16 residues long. V was clipped by 0 bases and J by 0 bases, with 12 bases between them. Filled out from reference TRBV5-5 and TRBJ1-1, the complete variable domain reads DAGVTQSPTHLIKTRGQQVTLRCSPISGHKSVSWYQQVLGQGPQFIFQYYEKEERGRGNFPDRFSARQFPNYSSELNVNALLLGDSALYLCASSLGLQALNTEAFFGQGTRLTVV.

The chain carries TRBV6-1 and TRBJ1-2; D is possibly TRBD1 (6 bases). CDR3 length: 15 amino acids. Germline V lookup: CDR1 MNHNS, CDR2 SASEGT. Trimming took 2 bases from V and 0 from J, leaving 10 bases between them. Here the CDR3 reads CASSERQGSNYGYTF. The DNA of the CDR3 is TGTGCCAGCAGTGAAAGGCAGGGGTCTAACTATGGCTACACCTTC.

The chain links TRBV6-5 to TRBJ2-7, with D hard to call. The V gene lost 3 bases and the J gene lost 6 bases, with 15 bases spanning the gap. The CDR3 is made up of 14 amino acids. Per the germline V gene, CDR1 is MNHEY and CDR2 is SVGAGI. The CDR3 loop is CASSYGDFLGEQYF. CDR3 DNA sequence: TGTGCCAGCAGTTATGGAGACTTTTTGGGCGAGCAGTACTTC.

The chain combines TRBV6-5 with TRBJ1-2; 10 bases line up with TRBD1. CDR3 length: 13 residues. Per the germline V gene, CDR1 is MNHEY and CDR2 is SVGAGI. The V and J ends lost 6 bases and 8 bases, in that order; junction bases with no gene match: 6. The CDR3 region is CASSPGTGVGYTF. As DNA, the CDR3 is TGTGCCAGCAGCCCCGGGACAGGGGTAGGCTACACCTTC.

V gene TRBV7-9 combines with J gene TRBJ1-1, with D hard to call. Trimming pared 1 base from V and 5 bases from J, leaving 11 bases between. CDR1 and CDR2 from the germline V gene are SEHNR and FQNEAQ (reference sequence). The CDR3 totals 14 residues. The CDR3 loop reads CASSLEAGRTEAFF. The CDR3 coding sequence is TGTGCCAGCAGCTTAGAGGCAGGTAGGACTGAAGCTTTCTTT.

The V and J genes are TRBV7-6 and TRBJ1-3; no reliable D call. V was pared by 1 base and J by 4 bases, with 11 bases between. Germline V gene data show CDR1 as SGHVS and CDR2 as FNYEAQ. This CDR3 is built from 15 residues. CDR3: CASSLGGALGNTIYF. DNA of the CDR3: TGTGCCAGCAGCTTAGGGGGAGCCTTGGGAAACACCATATATTTT. The full variable domain, with the rest looked up from reference TRBV7-6 and TRBJ1-3, is GAGVSQSPRYKVTKRGQDVALRCDPISGHVSLYWYRQALGQGPEFLTYFNYEAQQDKSGLPNDRFSAERPEGSISTLTIQRTEQRDSAMYRCASSLGGALGNTIYFGEGSWLTVV.

The rearrangement joins TRBV19 to TRBJ1-5; the match to TRBD1 covers 9 bases. The V segment lost 2 bases and the J segment 6 bases; nucleotides outside the gene matches: 8. The CDR3 is made up of 16 amino acids. The V gene's germline CDR1 is LNHDA and CDR2 SQIVND (reference sequence). The CDR3 sequence: CASSIPPGQGIQPQHF. The CDR3 nucleotides are TGTGCCAGTAGTATACCCCCGGGACAGGGCATTCAGCCCCAGCATTTT.

V and J are TRBV5-4 and TRBJ1-1; D is perhaps TRBD1 (5 bases). Germline-derived CDR1 and CDR2 are SGHNT and YYREEE (reference sequence). V lost 4 bases, J lost 10 bases, and 23 bases lay in between. CDR3 length equals 15 residues. In DNA form, the CDR3 reads TGTGCCAGCAGCGCGTACCGGGACGCCGGGACTTCAGCTTTCTTT. Translation gives CASSAYRDAGTSAFF.

For the CDR3, the DNA is TGTGCCAGCAGCGTGAGACTAGCGGGGGGCACAGATACGCAGTATTTT. The encoded protein is CASSVRLAGGTDTQYF. The chain joins TRBV11-3 to TRBJ2-3; 12 nucleotides agree with TRBD2. This CDR3 is 16 amino acids long. The germline gives CDR1 SGHNT, CDR2 YENEEA. The V gene end was trimmed by 5 bases and the J gene end by 1 base; junction bases not matched to a gene: 4.

The V gene is TRBV9, the J gene TRBJ1-2; D gene ambiguous. The germline V gene has CDR1 SGDLS and CDR2 YYNGEE. V lost 7 bases to trimming and J lost 4 bases, with 17 bases between them. CDR3 length equals 14 residues. CDR3 loop: CASESRTRGYGYTF. The CDR3 DNA follows: TGTGCCAGCGAGTCCCGGACCCGGGGCTATGGCTACACCTTC.

This CDR3 reads CASSSTGGNYGYTF. The DNA of the CDR3 is TGTGCCAGCAGCTCGACAGGGGGTAACTATGGCTACACCTTC. The V call is TRBV7-2, the J call TRBJ1-2, with 9 bases identical to TRBD1. The CDR3 is made up of 14 amino acids. Germline CDR1 and CDR2: SGHTA and FQGNSA. With 4 bases clipped from V and 1 base from J, the junction kept 1 base outside the gene matches.

This clone appeared once. This chain links TRBV28 with TRBJ1-4; TRBD1 agrees at 10 bases. V gave up 4 bases and J gave up 3 bases; unmatched junction bases: 11. Germline V CDR1 and CDR2: MDHEN, SYDVKM. The CDR3 has 18 residues. DNA for the CDR3: TGTGCCAGCAGTTCCCCTGGGGGACAGGGGTTTTCTAATGAAAAACTGTTTTTT. Protein: CASSSPGGQGFSNEKLFF.

The gene calls are TRBV7-9 and TRBJ1-2, with TRBD1 matching 9 bases. CDR3 length: 15 residues. The germline CDR1 and CDR2 sequences are SEHNR and FQNEAQ (reference sequence). J was trimmed by 3 bases and V by 5 bases; bases with no gene match: 7. This chain's CDR3 is CASSLGQGKDYGYTF. The CDR3 DNA follows: TGTGCCAGCAGCCTTGGACAGGGGAAGGACTATGGCTACACCTTC. The full variable domain, in which reference TRBV7-9 and TRBJ1-2 provide the parts outside the CDR3, is DTGVSQNPRHKITKRGQNVTFRCDPISEHNRLYWYRQTLGQGPEFLTYFQNEAQLEKSRLLSDRFSAERPKGSFSTLEIQRTEQGDSAMYLCASSLGQGKDYGYTFGSGTRLTVV.

The rearrangement links TRBV3-1 (or the pseudogene TRBV3-2) to TRBJ2-1, with 7 bases identical to TRBD2. The CDR3 loop spans 18 amino acids. The ends lost 4 bases at V and 0 bases at J; junction bases unmatched: 12. Germline V gives CDR1 LGHDT, CDR2 YNNKEL (reference sequence). CDR3 in DNA: TGTGCCAGCAGCCGCGGGCTAGCGGTGATGAGCTCCTACAATGAGCAGTTCTTC. It yields the protein CASSRGLAVMSSYNEQFF.

This chain joins TRBV6-2 or TRBV6-3 and TRBJ2-5; D may correspond to TRBD1 or TRBD2 (5 bases each). From germline, CDR1 is MNHEY and CDR2 SVGEGT. CDR3 length equals 18 residues. Trimming took off 5 bases at V and 4 bases at J, with 26 bases between the two ends. CDR3 sequence (DNA): TGTGCCAGCAGTGATACCGGGACCATCGGCTCGGGGATAGAGACCCAGTACTTC. This codes for CASSDTGTIGSGIETQYF.

In its sample, this clone was seen once. J is TRBJ1-2 and V is TRBV9; 10 nucleotides align to TRBD1. CDR3 length: 15 amino acids. Germline V gene sequence: CDR1 SGDLS, CDR2 YYNGEE. The V segment lost 0 bases and the J segment 7 bases; nucleotides outside the gene matches: 6. CDR3 in amino acids: CASSVAGTGVGGYTF. The CDR3 DNA sequence: TGTGCCAGCAGCGTAGCTGGGACAGGGGTGGGTGGCTACACCTTC.

As regards this clone: The same CDR3 is also encoded by other DNA sequences in this sample. The chain carries TRBV15 and TRBJ1-2, with 7 positions matching TRBD1. The V and J ends lost 0 bases and 4 bases, in that order; junction bases with no gene match: 2. The length of the CDR3 is 14 residues. Germline values: CDR1 LNHNV, CDR2 YYDKDF (reference sequence). The CDR3 is CATSREQGFYGYTF. The CDR3 bases are TGTGCCACCAGCAGAGAACAGGGGTTCTATGGCTACACCTTC. Full variable domain (outside the CDR3, taken from reference TRBV15 and TRBJ1-2): DAMVIQNPRYQVTQFGKPVTLSCSQTLNHNVMYWYQQKSSQAPKLLFHYYDKDFNNEADTPDNFQSRRPNTSFCFLDIRSPGLGDTAMYLCATSREQGFYGYTFGSGTRLTVV.

This sequence joins TRBV7-2 and TRBJ2-3; 7 bases line up with TRBD1. CDR1 and CDR2 from the germline V gene are SGHTA and FQGNSA. Trimming at V came to 5 bases and at J to 1 base, leaving 3 bases not matched to a gene. The CDR3 covers 14 residues. The CDR3 loop reads CASSTGTGTDTQYF. The CDR3 DNA follows: TGTGCCAGCAGCACGGGGACAGGCACAGATACGCAGTATTTT.

A word on this clone: The sample carries other DNA sequences with the same CDR3. The chain joins TRBV21-1 to TRBJ1-5. TRBV21-1 is annotated as a pseudogene. The CDR3 totals 16 residues. For the CDR3, the DNA is TGTGCCAGCAGCAAAGGGGCCAGGGACGGCAATCAGCCCCAGCATTTT. Amino acids: CASSKGARDGNQPQHF.